The clone carrying this TCR beta chain showed up just a few times. Its antigen is not identified. One junction end does not reproduce the germline sequence, and a read error may be involved. This sample was included in a study of CD8 T cells in ankylosing spondylitis. Quantitative 5'-RACE with molecular barcodes generated TCR beta libraries. TCRdb itself ran the 5' RACE reads through MiXCR, one entry per CDR3 protein. The sample comprises about 150,000 distinct CDR3 sequences, about 32% of which are singletons, and about 6.3% rests with the top ten. Study-level points and caveats: About 8 highly homologous variants made up a TCR beta motif, and this motif appeared characteristic of ankylosing spondylitis blood. Previous work reported some of these motif variants in the synovial fluid and blood of reactive arthritis.

This CDR3 has 13 amino acids. The sequence was obtained from a male donor with ankylosing spondylitis. The specimen was synovial fluid, either unsorted or a sorted T cell fraction (not recorded which). V and J are TRBV12-3 or TRBV12-4 and TRBJ2-1; D unresolved. The CDR3 protein is CASSSSPYHEQFF. Here the CDR3 DNA reads TGTGCCAGCAGTTCCTCCCCCTACCATGAGCAGTTCTTC.